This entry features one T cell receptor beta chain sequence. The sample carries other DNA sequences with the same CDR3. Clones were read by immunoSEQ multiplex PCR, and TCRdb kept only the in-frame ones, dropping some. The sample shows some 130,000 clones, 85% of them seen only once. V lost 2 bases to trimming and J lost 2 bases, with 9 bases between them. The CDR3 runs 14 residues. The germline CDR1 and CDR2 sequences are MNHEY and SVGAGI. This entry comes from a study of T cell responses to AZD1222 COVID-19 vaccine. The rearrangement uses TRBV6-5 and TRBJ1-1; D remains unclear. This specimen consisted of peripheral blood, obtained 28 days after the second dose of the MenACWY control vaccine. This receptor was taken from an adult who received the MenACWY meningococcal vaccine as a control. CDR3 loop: CASSYSRLNTEAFF. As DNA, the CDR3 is TGTGCCAGCAGTTACAGCCGGCTTAACACTGAAGCTTTCTTT.